This TCR beta chain originates from a study of technical replicates of blood from a handful of donors. The repertoire was sequenced with immunoSEQ multiplex PCR; TCRdb's copy has only in-frame clones and lacks some. Of roughly 13,000 clones listed, more than 80% are singletons. The CDR3 length is 13 residues. Germline lookup yields CDR1 LNHDA and CDR2 SQIVND (reference sequence). V was cut by 0 bases and J by 9 bases, with 9 bases left in between. Sequenced sample: PBMCs. This chain links TRBV19 with TRBJ1-5; D call uncertain. The sequence came from a human donor in good health. The CDR3 here is CASSIDAGGPQHF. The CDR3 nucleotides are TGTGCCAGTAGTATAGATGCGGGAGGGCCCCAGCATTTT.